This T cell receptor (beta chain) was profiled in a study of T cells in Graves' hyperthyroidism and ophthalmopathy (dated by TCRdb to between 2018 and 2021). About the investigation overall: Peripheral blood samples were taken at the time of initial diagnosis, prior to any treatment. Thyroid tissue and blood T-cell repertoires from more than five Graves' hyperthyroidism patients were also compared in the study. Prospective prediction of ophthalmopathy was tested in an independent validation cohort of 18 to 20 hyperthyroidism patients and 15 to 17 patients who later progressed to ophthalmopathy. To identify TCR V-J signatures that set the groups apart, the researchers used a discovery cohort of 100 patients, made up of roughly 45 with Graves' ophthalmopathy and about 55 with stable Graves' hyperthyroidism. According to the paper, TCR Vbeta CDR3 sequencing was carried out on 135 peripheral blood samples, which came from approximately 41 ophthalmopathy, about 75 hyperthyroidism and roughly 17 progressor patients. After blood sampling, hyperthyroidism patients were treated with methimazole at a starting dose of 30 mg daily, and ophthalmopathy patients were treated with high-dose intravenous methylprednisolone. The approximately 98 discovery patients were randomly divided into training and test sets at a 7:3 ratio. What the study reported, not specific to this receptor: In validation, the model predicted progression to ophthalmopathy a median of roughly 6.5 months before onset, with roughly 68% sensitivity and roughly 73% specificity. Sample size was not statistically predetermined, and blinding of investigators to group allocation was not performed. Most expanded thyroid clonotypes (frequency above 0.001) were also detected in blood, suggesting blood repertoires may reflect thyroid immune responses. Ophthalmopathy was separated from stable hyperthyroidism by a 13 V-J signature model, with about 86% sensitivity and just over 81% specificity obtained in cross-validation and 80%/75% obtained in testing.

Hyperthyroidism patients were newly diagnosed, had a disease duration of under 2 months, and were aged 18 to 65 years. Any patient with an uncontrolled infection, another autoimmune disease, pregnancy or lactation was excluded. Diagnoses relied on clinical symptoms, serum thyroxine and TRAb, thyroid ultrasound and orbital computed tomography. Blood from progressor patients was drawn when they were first diagnosed with hyperthyroidism, before any ophthalmopathy symptoms appeared. Ficoll-Paque density gradient centrifugation was used to isolate PBMCs from under 11 ml of fresh peripheral blood. Patients classed as progressors first received a Graves' hyperthyroidism diagnosis and then went on to develop ophthalmopathy during follow-up. Total RNA was extracted with Trizol reagent, and quality was checked on an Agilent 2100 Bioanalyzer. The TCR beta CDR3 regions were amplified from the RNA transcripts. The TCR CDR3 was subjected to a first round of RT-PCR using the HTBI primer set and the Qiagen OneStep RT-PCR kit. A second multiplex PCR round built the libraries, followed by size selection and purification. Sequencing of the libraries was done on an Illumina HiSeq2000 using paired-end 100 bp reads. As for the original processing: SOAPnuke was used to process the raw data, throwing out any read that contained adapters or uncalled bases, had a mean Phred below 15, or lacked an exact constant-primer or identifier match. High-quality paired reads were merged using COPE v1.2.5, and each unique nucleotide sequence was defined as a clonotype. MiTCR v1.1 was used to align clonotypes to the IMGT TRBV, TRBD and TRBJ reference segments. Only V-J combinations with frequency above 0.0001, covering about 99% of repertoires, were analysed. A TCS score was defined as the ratio of F50 (clonal expansion) to E x V (chaos), with BLOSUM62-based TCRdist applied between CDR3 peptides within each V-J. Welch's t-statistics and random forest reduced fewer than 550 V-J features to around 14, which were used in a naive Bayes classifier (R e1071). TCRdb reanalyzed the raw reads on its own, using fastp at Q25 for trimming and MiXCR for clone calling, and kept in-frame beta chains. All rows with the same CDR3 protein become a single entry with the most common DNA and genes. The V and J calls and clone size come from TCRdb's table, not from the authors' own analysis. The sample table lists 270,000 or so distinct CDR3 sequences, 12% to 15% of them with a count of one. Around 30% of the sample rests with the top ten.

V is cut by 2 bases and J by 9 bases, and the space between the germline ends is 14 bases. The CDR3, cysteine through phenylalanine, is 13 amino acids long. This entry keeps only the CDR3 DNA: 39 bases, framed from base 1. The germline V gene (reference sequence) provides CDR1 DFQATT and CDR2 SNEGSKA. There are many counts of this clonotype. Its antigen remains undetermined. Per-base qualities were not stored, and no clone one base away is much larger. The sequence derives from a woman aged 45-60 years with Graves' hyperthyroidism that later progressed to Graves' ophthalmopathy. The chain is assembled from TRBV20-1 and TRBJ2-1, with TRBD1 tentatively as D gene (5 bases match). Sequences were obtained from blood. Here is the DNA: TGCAGTGCTAGACTATTTGTTCAGGGTGAGCAGTTCTTC. Its protein reads: CSARLFVQGEQFF.